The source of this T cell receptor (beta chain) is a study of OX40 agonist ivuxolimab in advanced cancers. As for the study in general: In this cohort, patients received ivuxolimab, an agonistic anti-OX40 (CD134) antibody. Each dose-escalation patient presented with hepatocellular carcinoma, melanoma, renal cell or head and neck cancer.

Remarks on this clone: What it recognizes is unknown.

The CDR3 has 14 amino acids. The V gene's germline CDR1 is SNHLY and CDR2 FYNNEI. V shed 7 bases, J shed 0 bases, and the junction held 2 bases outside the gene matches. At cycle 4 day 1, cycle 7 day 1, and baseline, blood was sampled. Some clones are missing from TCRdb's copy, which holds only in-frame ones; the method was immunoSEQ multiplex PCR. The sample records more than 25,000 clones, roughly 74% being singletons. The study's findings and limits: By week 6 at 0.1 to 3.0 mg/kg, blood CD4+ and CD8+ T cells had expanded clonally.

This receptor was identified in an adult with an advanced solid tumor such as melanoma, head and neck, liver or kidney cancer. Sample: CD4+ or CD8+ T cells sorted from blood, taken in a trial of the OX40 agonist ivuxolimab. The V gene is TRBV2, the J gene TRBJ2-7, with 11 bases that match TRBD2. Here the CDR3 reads CASKTSGDSYEQYV. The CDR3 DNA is TGTGCCAGCAAGACTAGCGGGGACTCCTACGAGCAGTACGTC.